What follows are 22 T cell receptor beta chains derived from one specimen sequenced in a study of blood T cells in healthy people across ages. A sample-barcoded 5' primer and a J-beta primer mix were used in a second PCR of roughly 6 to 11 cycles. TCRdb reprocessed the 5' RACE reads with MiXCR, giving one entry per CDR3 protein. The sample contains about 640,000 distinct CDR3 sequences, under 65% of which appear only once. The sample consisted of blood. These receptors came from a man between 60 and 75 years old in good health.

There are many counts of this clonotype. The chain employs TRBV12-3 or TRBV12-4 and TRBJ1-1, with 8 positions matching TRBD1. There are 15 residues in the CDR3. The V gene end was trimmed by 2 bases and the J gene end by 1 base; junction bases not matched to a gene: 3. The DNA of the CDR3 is TGTGCCAGCAGTTTACAGGGGGCCGGGAACACTGAAGCTTTCTTT. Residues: CASSLQGAGNTEAFF.

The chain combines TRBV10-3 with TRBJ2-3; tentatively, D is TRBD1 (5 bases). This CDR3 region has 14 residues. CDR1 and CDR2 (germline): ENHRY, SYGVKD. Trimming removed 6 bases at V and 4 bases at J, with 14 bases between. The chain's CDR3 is CAIRGPIRADTQYF. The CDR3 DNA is TGTGCCATCAGGGGGCCTATCAGGGCAGATACGCAGTATTTT.

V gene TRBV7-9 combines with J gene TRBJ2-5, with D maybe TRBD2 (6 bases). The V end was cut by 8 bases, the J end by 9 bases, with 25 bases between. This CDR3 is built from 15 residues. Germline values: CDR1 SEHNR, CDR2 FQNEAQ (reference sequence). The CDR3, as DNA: TGTGCCAGCGGGCCCCCTGGCGGGGTAAGAGACCCCCAGTACTTC. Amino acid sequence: CASGPPGGVRDPQYF. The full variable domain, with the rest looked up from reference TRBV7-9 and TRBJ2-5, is DTGVSQNPRHKITKRGQNVTFRCDPISEHNRLYWYRQTLGQGPEFLTYFQNEAQLEKSRLLSDRFSAERPKGSFSTLEIQRTEQGDSAMYLCASGPPGGVRDPQYFGPGTRLLVL.

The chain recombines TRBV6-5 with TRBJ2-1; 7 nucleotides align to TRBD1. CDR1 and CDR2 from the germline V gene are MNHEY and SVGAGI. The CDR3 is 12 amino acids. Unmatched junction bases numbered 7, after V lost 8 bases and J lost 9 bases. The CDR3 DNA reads TGTGCCAGCGAGGGGGCGAGGGGTGAGCAGTTCTTC. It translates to CASEGARGEQFF.

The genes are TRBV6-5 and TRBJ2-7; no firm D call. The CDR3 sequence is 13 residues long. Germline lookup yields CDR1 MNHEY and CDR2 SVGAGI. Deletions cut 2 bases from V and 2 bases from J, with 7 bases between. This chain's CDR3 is CASSYRRTYEQYF. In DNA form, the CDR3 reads TGTGCCAGCAGTTACAGAAGGACCTACGAGCAGTACTTC.

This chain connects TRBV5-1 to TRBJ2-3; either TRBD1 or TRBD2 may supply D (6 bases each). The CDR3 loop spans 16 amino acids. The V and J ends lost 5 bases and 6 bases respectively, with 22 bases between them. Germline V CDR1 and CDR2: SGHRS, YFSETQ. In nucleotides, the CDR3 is TGCGCCAGCAGATCGGAGGTGGCGGACAGCGGGGATACGCAGTATTTT. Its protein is CASRSEVADSGDTQYF.

This chain's CDR3 is CASSFDGRKMYF. The CDR3 DNA reads as TGTGCCAGCAGTTTCGATGGACGAAAAATGTACTTC. The chain is built from TRBV28 and TRBJ2-4; no reliable D call. Germline CDR1 MDHEN, CDR2 SYDVKM. Trimming took off 3 bases at V and 15 bases at J, with 15 bases between the two ends. The CDR3 length is 12 residues.

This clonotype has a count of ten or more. The CDR3 sequence is CASSSSPGLAYEQYF. The CDR3 DNA sequence: TGTGCCAGCAGTTCCTCCCCGGGGCTAGCCTACGAGCAGTACTTC. The V and J genes are TRBV6-5 and TRBJ2-7; D is perhaps TRBD1 or TRBD2 (5 bases each). Germline V gene data show CDR1 as MNHEY and CDR2 as SVGAGI. The CDR3 has 15 amino acids. Trimming shortened V by 4 bases and J by 2 bases, and 15 bases separated the two germline ends.

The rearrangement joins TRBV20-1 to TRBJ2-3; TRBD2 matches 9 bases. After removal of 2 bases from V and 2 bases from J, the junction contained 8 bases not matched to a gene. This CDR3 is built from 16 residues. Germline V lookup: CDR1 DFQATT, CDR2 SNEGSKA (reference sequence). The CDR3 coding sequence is TGCAGTGCTAGACGGGAAAGCGGGGGGATCACAGATACGCAGTATTTT. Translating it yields CSARRESGGITDTQYF.

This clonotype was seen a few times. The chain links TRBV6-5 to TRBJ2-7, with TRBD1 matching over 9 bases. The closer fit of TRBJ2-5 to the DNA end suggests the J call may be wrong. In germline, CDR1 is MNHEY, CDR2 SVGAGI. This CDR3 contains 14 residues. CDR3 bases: TGTGCCAGCATCCGGGACAGGGAAGGGGAGACCCAGTACTTC. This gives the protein CASIRDREGETQYF.

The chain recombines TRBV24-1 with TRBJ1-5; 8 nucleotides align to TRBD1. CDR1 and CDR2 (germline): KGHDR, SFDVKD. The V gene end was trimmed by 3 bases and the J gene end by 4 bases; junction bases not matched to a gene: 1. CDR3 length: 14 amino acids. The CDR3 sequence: CATSDGDRNQPQHF. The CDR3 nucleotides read TGTGCCACCAGTGATGGGGACAGGAATCAGCCCCAGCATTTT.

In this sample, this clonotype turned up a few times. DNA of the CDR3: TGTGCCAGCAGCCCTCCTAGCGGGGTTGAGTTCTTC. This encodes CASSPPSGVEFF. The J gene is TRBJ2-1, the V gene TRBV3-1; the match to TRBD2 covers 9 bases. V shed 4 bases, J shed 14 bases, and the junction held 6 bases outside the gene matches. CDR3 length equals 12 residues. Looked up from germline, CDR1 is LGHDT and CDR2 is YNNKEL (reference sequence).

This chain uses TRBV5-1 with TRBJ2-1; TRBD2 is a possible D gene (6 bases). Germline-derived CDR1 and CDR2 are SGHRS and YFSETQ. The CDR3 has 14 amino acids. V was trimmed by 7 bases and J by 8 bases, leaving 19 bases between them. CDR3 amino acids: CASRSGTPFDEQFF. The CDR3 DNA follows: TGCGCCAGCCGTTCCGGGACTCCCTTCGATGAGCAGTTCTTC.

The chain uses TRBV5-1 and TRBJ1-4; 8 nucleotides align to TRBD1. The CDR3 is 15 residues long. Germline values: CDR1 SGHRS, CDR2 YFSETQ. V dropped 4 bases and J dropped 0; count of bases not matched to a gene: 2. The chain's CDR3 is CASSPGQATNEKLFF. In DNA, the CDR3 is TGCGCCAGCAGCCCGGGACAGGCAACTAATGAAAAACTGTTTTTT.

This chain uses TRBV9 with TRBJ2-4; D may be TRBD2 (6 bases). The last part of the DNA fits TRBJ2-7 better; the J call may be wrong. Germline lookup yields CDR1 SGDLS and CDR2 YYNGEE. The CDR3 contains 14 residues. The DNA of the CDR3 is TGTGCCAGCAGCGTAGAACCCGCGGGAAACGAGCAGTACTTC. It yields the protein CASSVEPAGNEQYF.

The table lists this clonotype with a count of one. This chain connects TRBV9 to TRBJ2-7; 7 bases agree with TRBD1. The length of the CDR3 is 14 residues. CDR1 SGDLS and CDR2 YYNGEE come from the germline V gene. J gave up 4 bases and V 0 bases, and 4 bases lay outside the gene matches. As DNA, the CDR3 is TGTGCCAGCAGCGTAGGCCCACAGGGGTACGAGCAGTACTTC. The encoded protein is CASSVGPQGYEQYF.

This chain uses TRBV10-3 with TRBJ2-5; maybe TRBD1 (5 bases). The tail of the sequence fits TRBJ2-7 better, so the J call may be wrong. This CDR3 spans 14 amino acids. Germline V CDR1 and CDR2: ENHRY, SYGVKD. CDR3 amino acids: CATQPREGSHEQYF. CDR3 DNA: TGTGCCACCCAGCCCAGGGAAGGATCCCACGAGCAGTACTTC.

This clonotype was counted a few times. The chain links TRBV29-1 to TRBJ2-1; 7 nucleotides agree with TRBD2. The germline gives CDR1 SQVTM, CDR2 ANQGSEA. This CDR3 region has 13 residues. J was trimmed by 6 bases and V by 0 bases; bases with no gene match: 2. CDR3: CSVEETSSNEQFF. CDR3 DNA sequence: TGCAGCGTTGAAGAGACTAGCTCCAATGAGCAGTTCTTC.

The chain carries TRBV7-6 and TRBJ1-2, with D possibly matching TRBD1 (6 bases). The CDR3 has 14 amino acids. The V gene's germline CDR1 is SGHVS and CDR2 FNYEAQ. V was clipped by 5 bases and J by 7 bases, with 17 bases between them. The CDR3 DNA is TGTGCCAGCAGCCCTCGATTGGACAGCGCTGGCTACACCTTC. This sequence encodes CASSPRLDSAGYTF.

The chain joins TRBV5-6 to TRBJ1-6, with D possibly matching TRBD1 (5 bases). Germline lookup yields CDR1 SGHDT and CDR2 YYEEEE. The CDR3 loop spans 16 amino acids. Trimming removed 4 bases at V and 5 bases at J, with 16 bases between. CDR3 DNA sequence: TGTGCCAGCAGCCCCGTCTCGGGACGGAATAATTCACCCCTCCACTTT. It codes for CASSPVSGRNNSPLHF.

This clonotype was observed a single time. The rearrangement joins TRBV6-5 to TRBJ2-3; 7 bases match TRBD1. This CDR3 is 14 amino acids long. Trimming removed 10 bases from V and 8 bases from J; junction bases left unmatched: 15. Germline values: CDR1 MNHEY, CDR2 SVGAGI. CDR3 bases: TGTGCCACGGGCCTTTCAGGGGGTGGGGGTACGCAGTATTTT. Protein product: CATGLSGGGGTQYF.

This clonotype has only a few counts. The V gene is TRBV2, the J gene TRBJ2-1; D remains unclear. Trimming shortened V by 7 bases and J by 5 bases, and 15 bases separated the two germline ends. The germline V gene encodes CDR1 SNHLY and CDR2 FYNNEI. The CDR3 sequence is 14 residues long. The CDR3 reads CASITARLDNEQFF. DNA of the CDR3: TGTGCCAGCATCACCGCTAGGTTAGACAATGAGCAGTTCTTC.